The 31 T cell receptor beta chains given below trace back to one sample, sequenced in a study of blood T cell repertoires in COVID-19. Libraries were prepared by immunoSEQ multiplex PCR; TCRdb keeps only in-frame clonotypes and omits some of them. Of 100,000 or so clones in the sample, roughly 89% are singletons; the top ten hold roughly 1.9%. The specimen sequenced was peripheral blood. The receptors come from a man aged 65-85 years with active or convalescent COVID-19.

The chain employs TRBV2 and TRBJ2-5; 7 bases map to TRBD1. Unmatched junction bases numbered 10, after V lost 7 bases and J lost 2 bases. The CDR3 has 15 amino acids. Per germline, CDR1 SNHLY and CDR2 FYNNEI. The CDR3 DNA reads TGTGCCAGCACCCGAGATACGACAGGGCAAGAGACCCAGTACTTC. It is translated as CASTRDTTGQETQYF.

The V and J genes are TRBV2 and TRBJ1-3, with D uncertain. V lost 3 bases and J 1 base, leaving 7 bases between the germline ends. From germline, CDR1 is SNHLY and CDR2 FYNNEI. CDR3 length: 14 residues. CDR3 bases: TGTGCCAGCAGTGACAGGTCGTCTGGAAACACCATATATTTT. Its translation: CASSDRSSGNTIYF.

The rearrangement uses TRBV2 and TRBJ2-5; perhaps TRBD2 as D (6 bases). The CDR3 has 12 amino acids. Trimming cost V 6 bases and J 5 bases, with 10 bases left between them. Germline V gene sequence: CDR1 SNHLY, CDR2 FYNNEI. The CDR3 region is CASRVGGETQYF. DNA for the CDR3: TGTGCCAGCAGGGTAGGAGGGGAGACCCAGTACTTC.

The chain links TRBV6-6 to TRBJ1-1; 8 nucleotides agree with TRBD1. Trimming at V came to 5 bases and at J to 5 bases, leaving 7 bases not matched to a gene. The CDR3 runs to 14 residues. CDR1 MNHNY and CDR2 SVGAGI come from the germline V gene (reference sequence). For the CDR3, the DNA is TGTGCCAGCAGTCAAACAGGGGACAGGACTGAAGCTTTCTTT. It specifies CASSQTGDRTEAFF.

The chain has TRBV7-9 and TRBJ1-1, with 9 bases identical to TRBD1. J gave up 5 bases and V 4 bases, and 5 bases lay outside the gene matches. Germline CDR1 SEHNR, CDR2 FQNEAQ (reference sequence). This CDR3 comprises 14 residues. CDR3 protein: CASSSDRGWTEAFF. The CDR3 nucleotides are TGTGCCAGCAGCTCGGACAGGGGTTGGACTGAAGCTTTCTTT. Supplemented by reference TRBV7-9 and TRBJ1-1, the full variable domain reads DTGVSQNPRHKITKRGQNVTFRCDPISEHNRLYWYRQTLGQGPEFLTYFQNEAQLEKSRLLSDRFSAERPKGSFSTLEIQRTEQGDSAMYLCASSSDRGWTEAFFGQGTRLTVV.

This chain joins TRBV4-1 and TRBJ2-3; 14 bases agree with TRBD2. This CDR3 spans 17 amino acids. The germline CDR1 and CDR2 sequences are MGHRA and YSYEKL. The junction had 5 bases not matched to a gene; V was cut back by 0 bases and J by 6 bases. CDR3 loop: CASSQDWTSGGRDTQYF. The CDR3 region has the DNA TGCGCCAGCAGCCAAGATTGGACTAGCGGGGGGAGGGATACGCAGTATTTT.

Comments on this clone: The identical CDR3 is also encoded by other nucleotide sequences in the sample. Here the CDR3 reads CSVRTGSNEKLFF. CDR3 nucleotides: TGCAGCGTTCGGACAGGGAGTAATGAAAAACTGTTTTTT. The chain links TRBV29-1 to TRBJ1-4; TRBD1 matches 8 bases. This CDR3 contains 13 residues. With 5 bases clipped from V and 4 bases from J, the junction kept 3 bases outside the gene matches. The germline V gene has CDR1 SQVTM and CDR2 ANQGSEA.

The V call is TRBV18, the J call TRBJ1-2; possible D gene TRBD1, 5 bases. The CDR3 consists of 13 residues. V was pared by 3 bases and J by 2 bases, with 7 bases between. CDR1 and CDR2 from the germline V gene are KGHSH and LQKENI. The CDR3 is CASSPQGNYGYTF. The CDR3 DNA reads as TGTGCCAGCTCACCCCAGGGAAACTATGGCTACACCTTC.

V usage is TRBV18 and J usage is TRBJ2-7; 8 bases align to TRBD1. This CDR3 has 15 residues. V lost 6 bases and J lost 3; bases outside the gene matches: 10. Looked up from germline, CDR1 is KGHSH and CDR2 is LQKENI. CDR3 sequence reads: CASSPPGQGVYEQYF. CDR3 nucleotide sequence: TGTGCCAGCTCTCCCCCTGGACAGGGAGTCTACGAGCAGTACTTC. Based on the CDR3 plus reference TRBV18 and TRBJ2-7, the full variable domain is NAGVMQNPRHLVRRRGQEARLRCSPMKGHSHVYWYRQLPEEGLKFMVYLQKENIIDESGMPKERFSAEFPKEGPSILRIQQVVRGDSAAYFCASSPPGQGVYEQYFGPGTRLTVT.

The chain recombines TRBV5-1 with TRBJ2-7; 9 bases are shared with TRBD2. The CDR3 is made up of 17 amino acids. After removal of 4 bases from V and 0 bases from J, the junction contained 11 bases not matched to a gene. Germline CDR1 reads SGHRS; CDR2 reads YFSETQ. The CDR3 reads CASSRRYSGGFSYEQYF. CDR3 in DNA: TGCGCCAGCAGCCGCAGATACAGCGGGGGGTTCTCCTACGAGCAGTACTTC.

The gene calls are TRBV2 and TRBJ1-1; the D gene is possibly TRBD1 (6 bases). V gave up 5 bases and J gave up 2 bases, with 15 bases separating them. Germline lookup yields CDR1 SNHLY and CDR2 FYNNEI. The CDR3 spans 15 residues. CDR3 sequence: CASSLRQATNTEAFF. CDR3 DNA: TGTGCCAGCAGTCTCAGACAGGCCACTAACACTGAAGCTTTCTTT.

The chain recombines TRBV9 with TRBJ2-1; 12 nucleotides align to TRBD2. The germline V gene has CDR1 SGDLS and CDR2 YYNGEE. The CDR3 totals 17 residues. The V and J ends lost 3 bases and 0 bases, in that order; junction bases with no gene match: 4. In DNA, the CDR3 is TGTGCCAGCAGCGGTACTAGCGGGGGGAGCTCCTACAATGAGCAGTTCTTC. This gives the protein CASSGTSGGSSYNEQFF.

The CDR3 here is CASSPYRGGNTIYF. The CDR3 bases are TGTGCCAGCAGTCCATACAGGGGTGGAAACACCATATATTTT. J is TRBJ1-3 and V is TRBV28; TRBD1 aligns across 7 bases. In germline, CDR1 is MDHEN, CDR2 SYDVKM. The CDR3 runs to 14 residues. Unmatched junction bases numbered 4, after V lost 5 bases and J lost 3 bases.

The chain joins TRBV5-1 to TRBJ2-5; 7 bases align to TRBD2. This CDR3 spans 13 amino acids. After removal of 5 bases from V and 2 bases from J, the junction contained 3 bases not matched to a gene. Germline CDR1 is SGHRS and CDR2 is YFSETQ. The CDR3 DNA is TGCGCCAGCAGTTGGGGACTACAAGAGACCCAGTACTTC. Translating it yields CASSWGLQETQYF.

The rearrangement uses TRBV4-2 and TRBJ1-4, with 8 positions matching TRBD1. The V gene end was trimmed by 3 bases and the J gene end by 8 bases; junction bases not matched to a gene: 14. This CDR3 is built from 17 residues. Germline V CDR1 and CDR2: LGHNA, YNFKEQ. DNA for the CDR3: TGTGCCAGCAGCCAGCAACCTCAGGGGGCAAGGTACGAAAAACTGTTTTTT. Translation: CASSQQPQGARYEKLFF.

This chain connects TRBV5-4 to TRBJ1-2; D is possibly TRBD1 (6 bases). Trimming shortened V by 4 bases and J by 4 bases, and 14 bases separated the two germline ends. Germline CDR1 reads SGHNT; CDR2 reads YYREEE (reference sequence). This CDR3 is built from 14 residues. The CDR3 sequence is CASSQGSESYGYTF. CDR3 sequence (DNA): TGTGCCAGCAGCCAGGGGTCAGAAAGCTATGGCTACACCTTC.

The rearrangement uses TRBV7-2 and TRBJ1-2; D is unclear. This CDR3 comprises 13 residues. V was cut by 4 bases and J by 3 bases, with 9 bases left in between. Germline assignment: CDR1 SGHTA and CDR2 FQGNSA. Here the CDR3 DNA reads TGTGCCAGCAGCTCCTCGAGATACTATGGCTACACCTTC. Translating it yields CASSSSRYYGYTF.

This rearrangement joins TRBV6-5 to TRBJ1-2; D perhaps matches TRBD1 (6 bases). The length of the CDR3 is 13 residues. With 5 bases removed from V and 3 bases from J, the gap between germline ends came to 10 bases. Germline loops: CDR1 MNHEY, CDR2 SVGAGI. CDR3 amino acids: CASSTGQYYGYTF. CDR3 in DNA: TGTGCCAGCAGTACTGGACAGTACTATGGCTACACCTTC.

V and J are TRBV29-1 and TRBJ1-2, with 9 bases aligning to TRBD1. This CDR3 region has 11 residues. V dropped 7 bases and J dropped 7; count of bases not matched to a gene: 4. Germline CDR1 reads SQVTM; CDR2 reads ANQGSEA. In nucleotides, the CDR3 is TGCAGCGCGGGACAGGGTCTTGGCTACACCTTC. Protein product: CSAGQGLGYTF.

The genes are TRBV28 and TRBJ1-5, with 8 bases that match TRBD1. The CDR3 is 16 residues long. Trimming cost V 4 bases and J 2 bases; bases outside gene matches: 7. Looked up from germline, CDR1 is MDHEN and CDR2 is SYDVKM. Here the CDR3 DNA reads TGTGCCAGCAGTTCAATGGCGGACAGGGGCAATCAGCCCCAGCATTTT. It encodes CASSSMADRGNQPQHF.

V gene TRBV2 combines with J gene TRBJ1-1, with TRBD1 matching over 7 bases. This CDR3 is 15 amino acids long. Trimming took 7 bases from V and 0 from J; bases not matched to a gene: 8. Germline CDR1 is SNHLY and CDR2 is FYNNEI. The CDR3 DNA reads as TGTGCCAGCATTGCGACAGGGCCTATGAACACTGAAGCTTTCTTT. This sequence encodes CASIATGPMNTEAFF.

The rearrangement joins TRBV18 to TRBJ1-1; unclear D gene. Per germline, CDR1 KGHSH and CDR2 LQKENI. CDR3 size: 15 residues. V was cut by 0 bases and J by 2 bases, with 10 bases left in between. CDR3 in DNA: TGTGCCAGCTCACCACCGGGAGGATATAACACTGAAGCTTTCTTT. It encodes CASSPPGGYNTEAFF.

The chain has TRBV3-1 (or the pseudogene TRBV3-2) and TRBJ1-2; TRBD1 might be the D (5 bases). This CDR3 has 15 residues. Germline CDR1 and CDR2: LGHDT and YNNKEL (reference sequence). Trimming left V 5 bases short and J 6 bases short, with 19 bases between. This CDR3 reads CASSKTLLGLNGYTF. CDR3 nucleotides: TGTGCCAGCAGCAAAACCTTGCTGGGGCTCAATGGCTACACCTTC.

The genes are TRBV6-2 or TRBV6-3 and TRBJ1-1, with 9 bases aligning to TRBD1. Germline V gene data show CDR1 as MNHEY and CDR2 as SVGEGT. The CDR3 covers 16 residues. Germline trimming cut 5 bases from V and 0 bases from J; bases unmatched to any gene: 7. The CDR3 region is CASSEMTGGVNTEAFF. The CDR3 DNA follows: TGTGCCAGCAGTGAGATGACAGGGGGGGTGAACACTGAAGCTTTCTTT.

The chain joins TRBV21-1 to TRBJ2-7; TRBD1 is the table's D call, not checked against the DNA. TRBV21-1 is designated a pseudogene. This CDR3 comprises 14 residues. The CDR3 DNA follows: TGTGCCAGCAGCAGGGGACAGGCGTCCTACGAGCAGTACTTC. Translating gives CASSRGQASYEQYF.

This clone occurred once. This chain joins TRBV7-3 and TRBJ2-1, with D maybe TRBD1 (5 bases). CDR3 length: 15 amino acids. Trimming removed 1 base from V and 10 bases from J, with 17 bases in between. Germline CDR1 and CDR2: SGHTA and FQGTGA. The CDR3 loop reads CASSLNPRAGNEQFF. The DNA of the CDR3 is TGTGCCAGCAGCTTAAACCCCCGGGCAGGGAACGAGCAGTTCTTC.

The chain has TRBV5-1 and TRBJ2-1, with 10 bases lining up with TRBD2. The J segment lost 9 bases and the V segment lost 2 bases, leaving 8 bases of the junction unmatched. Germline V gives CDR1 SGHRS, CDR2 YFSETQ. CDR3 length: 15 amino acids. The CDR3 DNA follows: TGCGCCAGCAGCTTCCCTAGCGGGGGAGGAAGTGAGCAGTTCTTC. Its protein is CASSFPSGGGSEQFF.

The J gene is TRBJ2-1, the V gene TRBV7-8; D is possibly TRBD2 (6 bases). The V end was cut by 0 bases, the J end by 8 bases, with 20 bases between. The CDR3 has 17 residues. Germline lookup yields CDR1 SGHVS and CDR2 FQNEAQ. CDR3 nucleotide sequence: TGTGCCAGCAGCTTAGCTTCCTCGTGGGGTAGCGGCCATGAGCAGTTCTTC. Translating gives CASSLASSWGSGHEQFF.

The chain has TRBV28 and TRBJ1-4; 11 bases are shared with TRBD1. This CDR3 contains 15 residues. The germline CDR1 and CDR2 sequences are MDHEN and SYDVKM. J lost 8 bases, V lost 5 bases, and 7 bases had no gene match. CDR3 coding DNA: TGTGCCAGCAGTGAGGGACAGGGGGGACAGGAAAAACTGTTTTTT. Its protein is CASSEGQGGQEKLFF.

The chain employs TRBV5-1 and TRBJ1-2; the D gene is possibly TRBD1 (5 bases). CDR1 and CDR2 from the germline V gene are SGHRS and YFSETQ. CDR3 length equals 13 residues. V was pared by 0 bases and J by 5 bases, with 8 bases between. CDR3 region: CASSLVQGYGYTF. CDR3 DNA: TGCGCCAGCAGCTTGGTTCAGGGATATGGCTACACCTTC.

This chain links TRBV27 with TRBJ1-5; the match to TRBD1 covers 9 bases. This CDR3 has 15 amino acids. Germline values: CDR1 MNHEY, CDR2 SMNVEV (reference sequence). V lost 7 bases to trimming and J lost 2 bases; unmatched junction nucleotides: 6. CDR3 protein: CASKRDREGNQPQHF. The CDR3 nucleotides are TGTGCCAGCAAACGGGACAGGGAGGGCAATCAGCCCCAGCATTTT.